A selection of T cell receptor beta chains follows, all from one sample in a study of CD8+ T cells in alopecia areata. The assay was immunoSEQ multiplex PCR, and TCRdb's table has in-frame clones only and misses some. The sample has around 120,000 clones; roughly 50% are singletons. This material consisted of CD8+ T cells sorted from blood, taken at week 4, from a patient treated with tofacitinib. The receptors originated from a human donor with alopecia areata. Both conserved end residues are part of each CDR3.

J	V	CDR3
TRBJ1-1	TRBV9	CASSIYDRGTEAFF
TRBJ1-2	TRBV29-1	CSVGPGYTF
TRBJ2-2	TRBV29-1	CSALKWAGELFF
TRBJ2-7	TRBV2	CASRYSYEQYF
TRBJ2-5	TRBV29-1	CSVGSLEETQYF
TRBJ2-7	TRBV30	CACLDGYEQYF
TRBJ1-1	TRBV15	CATSPRTGGVDTEAFF
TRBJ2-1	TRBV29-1	CSGRGGQDEQFF
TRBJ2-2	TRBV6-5	CASSPFVGTGELFF
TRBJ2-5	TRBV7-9	CASSIAQATGLGETQYF
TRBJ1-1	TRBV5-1	CASSLSLGMNTEAFF
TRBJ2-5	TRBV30	CAWSEMILQETQYF
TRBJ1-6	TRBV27	CASSFISSYNSPLHF
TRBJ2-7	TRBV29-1	CSVDQDRVGGYEQYF
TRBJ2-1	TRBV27	CASSPGLAGVNEQFF
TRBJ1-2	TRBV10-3	CAISESGGNYGYTF
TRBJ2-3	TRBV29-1	CSVPEDTQYF
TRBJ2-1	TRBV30	CAHSLGTGDNEQFF
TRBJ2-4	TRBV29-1	CSAISGGAKNIQYF
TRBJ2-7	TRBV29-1	CSVEGTTGQSYEQYF
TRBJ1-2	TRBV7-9	CASSLSQGYGYTF
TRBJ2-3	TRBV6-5	CASSPGQGYRDTQYF
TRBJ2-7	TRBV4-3	CASSQESGLAGSYEQYF
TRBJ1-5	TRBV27	CASRDRGFGPQHF
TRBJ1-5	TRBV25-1	CASSDHRSSNQPQHF
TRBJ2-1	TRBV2	CASSDRTNNEQFF
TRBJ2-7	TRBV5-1	CASSFQRGGPYEQYF
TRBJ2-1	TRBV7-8	CASSLVSGEYNEQFF
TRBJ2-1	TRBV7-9	CASSTQQDPYNEQFF
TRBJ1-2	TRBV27	CASRPDGPDYGYTF
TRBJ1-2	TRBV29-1	CSVAQGAGGYTF
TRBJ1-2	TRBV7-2	CASSLQDFYGYTF
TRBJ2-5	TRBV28	CASSSPRQGTRETQYF
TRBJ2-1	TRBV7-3	CASSLSGPGTSGDNEQFF
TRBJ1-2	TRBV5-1	CASSLWGSGVDTF